This T cell receptor beta chain emerged from a study of blood T cells in healthy people across ages. The V end lost 3 bases, the J end lost 4 bases, and 11 bases lay between the germline ends. Germline-derived CDR1 and CDR2 are DFQATT and SNEGSKA (reference sequence). CDR3 length equals 13 residues. A minimum of 6 million PBMCs was isolated per sample. Sample-barcoded 5' priming and a J-beta primer mix drove a second PCR of roughly 7 to 11 cycles. TCRdb re-derived calls from the 5' RACE reads in MiXCR, one entry per CDR3 protein. The sample has about 1.4 million distinct CDR3 sequences, 59% seen once.

This sequence joins TRBV20-1 and TRBJ2-3, with D possibly matching TRBD2 (6 bases). Sequencing used blood. The source of this sequence is a man in his late teens or twenties in good health. CDR3 region: CSASGSGPDTQYF. CDR3 DNA: TGCAGTGCTAGCGGGAGCGGCCCAGATACGCAGTATTTT.